This T cell receptor beta chain was documented in a study of cytomegalovirus exposure and HLA in healthy donors. Deletions cut 5 bases from V and 2 bases from J, with 18 bases between. Germline lookup yields CDR1 SGHTA and CDR2 FQGNSA. The CDR3 sequence is 16 residues long. It was with 60 Vbeta and 13 Jbeta primers that the PCR ran. Sequenced by immunoSEQ multiplex PCR; TCRdb stores in-frame clones only, minus some. The sample lists some 99,000 clones; roughly 76% were seen once. About this clone itself: The target antigen is unknown.

Study-wide points: Later on, a genetic analysis was performed. It linked a missense variant in DCLRE1C with V- and J-gene trimming of TCR beta.

The chain joins TRBV7-2 to TRBJ1-2; TRBD1 might be the D (6 bases). This TCR derives from a man in his forties or fifties in good health and CMV-seronegative. The sample consisted of PBMCs. CDR3 amino acids: CASSPPREGHNYGYTF. CDR3 sequence (DNA): TGTGCCAGCAGCCCCCCCAGGGAGGGACACAACTATGGCTACACCTTC.